This T cell receptor beta chain was sequenced in a study of cytomegalovirus exposure and HLA in healthy donors (dated by TCRdb to 2016 to 2017). With respect to the entire study: In an earlier analysis of roughly 500 of the donors, approximately 300 Gb of sequence data and 95 million to 130 million unique TCR beta sequences from about 179 million T cells were reported. Approximately 300 gigabases of sequencing data and around 80 million unique TCR sequences made up an early release that covered approximately 620 HLA-typed donors. Of the 300 to 400 genotyped donors, about 84% fell in the genetic ancestry cluster associated with self-reported Caucasian donors. The aim of the study was to test whether cataloging public T cell receptors could identify signatures of past pathogen exposure. The T cell repertoires of 700 or so subjects were profiled by immunosequencing and related to cytomegalovirus serostatus. A separate validation cohort of 90 to 150 different subjects was used in addition to the roughly 620-subject first cohort. High-throughput TCR immunosequencing, statistical association of individual TCRs with disease status, and machine learning were combined to predict cytomegalovirus infection status. In a later analysis, previously published TCR beta repertoires from 600 to 850 donors were re-analyzed and high-resolution HLA genotyping was added so that TCR occurrence patterns could be studied. Rather than drawing on any new phenotypic data, the later analysis identified candidate immune exposures from TCR beta sequences and the way those sequences occurred across donors. To decide whether each TCR beta V gene segment behaved as functional or pseudogenic, an earlier analysis of fewer than 750 of the donors relied on high-throughput TCR beta sequencing. Donor age, sex, ethnicity and CMV serostatus were compiled together with the repertoire data. A later genetic analysis used genome-wide SNP genotypes for about 65% of the roughly 700 donors, treating that subset as a discovery cohort. All discovery cohort repertoires had been generated using a single sequencing platform. HLA typing covered class I and class II loci at four-digit resolution. Typing coverage differed by locus: A, B, C, DRB1 and DQB1 were typed in roughly 629-630 donors, DQA1 in 500 to 550, DPA1 in 600 to 610, and DPB1 in around 440. Four to six DR-DQ haplotypes were handled as single units for association and clustering, since linkage in the cohort was strong. Among under 450 genotyped donors of the cohort, an average of around 240,000 unique TCR beta nucleotide sequences were sequenced per donor, approximately 20% of them non-productive.

The cohort comprised some 730 healthy bone marrow donors. Cohort members were all nominally healthy when sampled, although unrecorded immune exposures were likely present. The donor was CMV seronegative and belonged to the group of roughly 330 seronegative cohort members. Every donor gave a peripheral blood sample, and the peripheral blood mononuclear cells from that sample were used for TCR beta sequencing. Genomic DNA was extracted from the blood cell samples with the Qiagen DNeasy Blood Extraction Kit. The library was generated by the immunoSEQ multiplex PCR assay. A mixture of 60 forward primers for TCR Vbeta segments and 13 reverse primers for TCR Jbeta segments was used in the multiplex PCR. The CDR3 region of rearranged TCR beta genes was amplified from genomic DNA with a multiplex PCR assay. Amplified TCR beta libraries were sequenced as 87-base-pair reads on the Illumina HiSeq System. Turning to the authors' computational methods: In a later analysis, some 80 million unique TCR beta chains were counted across the 500 to 850 repertoires, and approximately 11 million of these chains were shared by at least two donors. Raw reads were error-corrected and collapsed into unique sequences with a nearest-neighbor algorithm that merged closely related sequences to remove PCR and sequencing errors. CDR3 sequences were aligned to IMGT reference sequences to assign V, D and J gene segments. For a sequence to be retained, a match of at least six nucleotides was required to both a V gene segment and a J gene segment. A rearrangement was called productive if the CDR3 had no stop codons and remained in frame with V and J, and every other rearrangement was called non-productive. Following IMGT convention, CDR3 was defined as the stretch from the second conserved V-encoded cysteine to the conserved J-encoded phenylalanine. The earlier analysis of about 530 of the donors excluded any sequence lacking an unambiguous match to a single V gene segment. An earlier analysis of a few hundred of the donors called V segments functional above 56.7% productive rearrangements and segregating when the between-donor standard deviation exceeded 5%. A statistical classification framework was developed to diagnose cytomegalovirus status using the catalog of TCR beta chain sequences. A later analysis assigned V and J genes by comparing TCR nucleotide sequences with IMGT/GENE-DB human TR gene sequences. In a later analysis, CDR3 sequences and most-parsimonious VDJ recombination scenarios were assigned using the TCRdist pipeline. In a later analysis, every TCR beta chain was defined by the combination of its CDR3 amino acid sequence and its V-gene family, and reads without a unique V-gene family were dropped. In a later analysis, fewer than 600 highly shared, low-generation-probability nucleotide sequences were removed to address suspected cross-contamination and a sequencing artifact. In a later analysis, a clonal expansion index was calculated for each public chain from normalized within-repertoire ranks of inferred template counts. A later analysis computed generation probabilities with a VDJ recombination model fitted to out-of-frame rearrangements, and checked the results against IGoR. Hypergeometric tests were used in a later analysis to score TCR-TCR, TCR-HLA and TCR-CMV co-occurrence, with a repertoire-size bias correction applied to the TCR pairs. False discovery rates were estimated in a later analysis by permuting HLA or CMV assignments 20 times. In a later analysis, co-occurring TCRs were grouped with DBSCAN, and TCRdist sequence similarity was added when clustering was performed within HLA-allele-positive subsets. Repertoires with fewer than 30,000 or more than 120,000 public chains, plus five repertoires with anomalous nucleotide sharing, were excluded from co-occurrence clustering. As stored in TCRdb, this immuneACCESS dataset retains in-frame rearrangements with V and J assigned. A fraction of the clones does not appear; measured against another copy, unresolved V genes explain less than half of the discrepancy, and the remainder lacks a known reason. V, J and clone size reflect that table, while D and trimming were determined from the DNA. This sample lists 150,000 to 200,000 clones; approximately 78% were detected once. Together, the top ten hold approximately 3% of the sample.

General findings and caveats noted by the study authors: Because the 87-base-pair reads could not distinguish some IMGT-functional V segments, including TRBV6-2 and TRBV6-3, those segments were excluded. In a later analysis, the rate of TCR association differed among HLA loci, with DRB1 alleles having the most associated TCRs and HLA-C alleles having the fewest. This cohort had only TCR beta chains sequenced, and the lack of alpha or paired-chain data limited which features could be detected. A later analysis found that HLA-associated TCR beta chains were more clonally expanded and had lower generation probabilities than equally common non-associated chains. Because counts were too low, roughly 16 rarely observed V segments, including chromosome 9 orphons, were left out of the earlier analysis of roughly 600 of the donors. The authors suggested that the approach could potentially be extended to other disease states and immunological phenotypes. Linkage disequilibrium might explain the correlated functional status among segregating V segments, but an unknown experimental factor could not be ruled out. The classifier was reported to diagnose cytomegalovirus status with high specificity and sensitivity in both the original and validation cohorts. According to a later analysis, most CMV-associated TCR beta chains appeared to be HLA-restricted, and the HLA associations seemed to be driven largely by CMV exposure. Sequencing depth was assumed to be roughly uniform across donors in the presence/absence analyses, though that assumption may not hold. Specific HLA alleles were associated with 15,000 to 20,000 TCR beta sequences at a false discovery rate of 0.05 in a later analysis. Across donors, most TCR sequences were observed very rarely, whereas some public TCRs were present in many individuals. Broadly in line with IMGT annotations, most TCR beta V segments showed up in productive rearrangements about 90% or about 30% of the time in an earlier analysis of under 700 of the donors. Several of the top co-occurrence clusters appeared to be linked to parvovirus B19, influenza, CMV and Epstein-Barr virus, according to a later analysis. A later genetic analysis reported fewer N-insertions in productive TCRs among donors in an Asian-associated ancestry cluster than the roughly 720-donor mean. A cluster of highly shared sequence variants was judged likely to be a technical artifact of the sequencing pipeline. A further reported finding was that TCR beta sequences accurately predicted the HLA-A and HLA-B alleles for most subjects in the first cohort. HLA typing was unavailable for some donors at each locus, so association tests used only the typed subset. Immune exposure information for the cohort was limited to CMV serostatus. The study listed 150 to 200 TCR beta chains as associated with cytomegalovirus. An association between a missense DCLRE1C variant and V-gene and J-gene trimming of TCR beta chains was found in a later genetic analysis and replicated in an independent cohort. Assigning TCR associations to individual alleles was difficult when HLA alleles, especially DR and DQ, strongly co-occurred. Three of the identified cytomegalovirus-associated TCR beta chains were confirmed in vitro to be specific for cytomegalovirus antigens.

CDR1 and CDR2 were assigned from the germline V gene (reference sequence) as SGHKS and YYEKEE. The CDR3, from cysteine to phenylalanine, totals 13 residues. The only DNA kept is the CDR3, 39 bases in frame from the first base. With respect to this clone: Its antigen remains unidentified. Its ends do not fully match the called genes, so a read error is possible.

Sequencing was performed on PBMCs. This chain is built from TRBV5-5 and TRBJ1-1, and possibly TRBD1, on 5 matching bases. This receptor was taken from a woman between 40 and 55 years old in good health and CMV-seronegative. The CDR3 sequence is CASSLGLLTGAFF. The DNA reads as follows: TGTGCCAGCAGCCTGGGACTCTTAACTGGAGCTTTCTTT.